The 10 T cell receptor beta chains presented below share a single source sample, sequenced in a study of cytomegalovirus exposure and HLA in healthy donors. The study ran its PCR with 60 Vbeta and 13 Jbeta primers. Libraries were prepared by immunoSEQ multiplex PCR; TCRdb keeps only in-frame clonotypes and omits some of them. The repertoire holds some 98,000 clones, with roughly three quarters as singletons. The sample was PBMCs. The receptors shown here come from a female donor in good health and CMV-seronegative.

The V gene is TRBV15, the J gene TRBJ1-1; perhaps TRBD1 as D (6 bases). Germline loops: CDR1 LNHNV, CDR2 YYDKDF (reference sequence). V was shortened by 5 bases and J by 3 bases, with 16 bases between the two germline ends. This CDR3 spans 15 amino acids. The CDR3 sequence is CATSAGLGGDTEAFF. The CDR3 DNA sequence: TGTGCCACCAGCGCGGGCTTAGGGGGGGACACTGAAGCTTTCTTT.

This clone was seen more than once but under ten times. The V and J genes are TRBV10-3 and TRBJ2-5; tentatively, D is TRBD2 (6 bases). V lost 3 bases, J lost 4 bases, and 21 bases lay in between. The CDR3 runs to 17 residues. Germline-derived CDR1 and CDR2 are ENHRY and SYGVKD. In DNA form, the CDR3 reads TGTGCCATCAGTGAAGTGGGACTTCAGGAGGGAGGAGAGACCCAGTACTTC. This sequence encodes CAISEVGLQEGGETQYF.

The chain employs TRBV9 and TRBJ2-3; no firm D call. This CDR3 comprises 15 residues. Germline V gene lookup returns CDR1 SGDLS and CDR2 YYNGEE. Trimming cost V 0 bases and J 4 bases, with 12 bases left between them. The CDR3 sequence: CASSVGWSPADTQYF. DNA of the CDR3: TGTGCCAGCAGCGTAGGTTGGAGTCCGGCAGATACGCAGTATTTT. Full variable domain (missing parts from reference TRBV9 and TRBJ2-3): DSGVTQTPKHLITATGQRVTLRCSPRSGDLSVYWYQQSLDQGLQFLIQYYNGEERAKGNILERFSAQQFPDLHSELNLSSLELGDSALYFCASSVGWSPADTQYFGPGTRLTVL.

This chain links TRBV5-6 with TRBJ2-5; D is undetermined. CDR3 length: 12 amino acids. Germline CDR1 and CDR2: SGHDT and YYEEEE. Trimming removed 1 base from V and 5 bases from J, with 6 bases in between. The CDR3 nucleotides read TGTGCCAGCAGCTTGATTCGGGAGACCCAGTACTTC. Its protein is CASSLIRETQYF.

This chain connects TRBV4-1 to TRBJ2-4; a possible D gene is TRBD1 (5 bases). The CDR3 sequence is 16 residues long. Between the trimmed V and J ends, which lost 2 bases and 0 bases, there was a span of 11 bases. Germline V lookup: CDR1 MGHRA, CDR2 YSYEKL. For the CDR3, the DNA is TGCGCCAGCAGCCAATATATGACAGAAGCCAAAAACATTCAGTACTTC. Amino acids: CASSQYMTEAKNIQYF.

The J gene is TRBJ2-2, the V gene TRBV5-1; 8 bases are shared with TRBD2. J lost 4 bases, V lost 2 bases, and 7 bases had no gene match. From germline, CDR1 is SGHRS and CDR2 YFSETQ. The CDR3 has 16 residues. The CDR3 sequence: CASSFGTSGITGELFF. For the CDR3, the DNA is TGCGCCAGCAGCTTCGGAACTAGCGGAATCACCGGGGAGCTGTTTTTT.

This clone turned up a few times. This chain connects TRBV5-6 to TRBJ1-5; the match to TRBD1 covers 8 bases. CDR3 size: 16 residues. After removal of 2 bases from V and 0 bases from J, the junction contained 4 bases not matched to a gene. Germline loops: CDR1 SGHDT, CDR2 YYEEEE. The CDR3: CASSLLGQDSNQPQHF. The CDR3 region has the DNA TGTGCCAGCAGCTTATTGGGACAGGATAGCAATCAGCCCCAGCATTTT.

CDR3: CASSIWDRNTGELFF. CDR3 sequence (DNA): TGCGCCAGCAGCATATGGGACAGAAACACCGGGGAGCTGTTTTTT. The V call is TRBV5-1, the J call TRBJ2-2; the match to TRBD1 covers 7 bases. Germline CDR1 SGHRS, CDR2 YFSETQ. V dropped 4 bases and J dropped 2; count of bases not matched to a gene: 5. The CDR3 is 15 residues long.

The V and J genes are TRBV7-9 and TRBJ1-2; D gene uncertain. This CDR3 is 12 amino acids long. Germline V gene lookup returns CDR1 SEHNR and CDR2 FQNEAQ (reference sequence). V was shortened by 3 bases and J by 7 bases, with 9 bases between the two germline ends. This CDR3 reads CASSFHEAGYTF. In DNA, the CDR3 is TGTGCCAGCAGCTTTCACGAGGCTGGCTACACCTTC.

J is TRBJ1-4 and V is TRBV7-9; D gene unclear. V was clipped by 1 base and J by 5 bases, with 8 bases between them. The CDR3 is made up of 14 amino acids. CDR1 and CDR2 from the germline V gene are SEHNR and FQNEAQ (reference sequence). The CDR3 protein is CASSLDRKNEKLFF. In DNA, the CDR3 is TGTGCCAGCAGCTTAGACAGAAAGAATGAAAAACTGTTTTTT. The full variable domain, completed using reference TRBV7-9 and TRBJ1-4, is DTGVSQNPRHKITKRGQNVTFRCDPISEHNRLYWYRQTLGQGPEFLTYFQNEAQLEKSRLLSDRFSAERPKGSFSTLEIQRTEQGDSAMYLCASSLDRKNEKLFFGSGTQLSVL.